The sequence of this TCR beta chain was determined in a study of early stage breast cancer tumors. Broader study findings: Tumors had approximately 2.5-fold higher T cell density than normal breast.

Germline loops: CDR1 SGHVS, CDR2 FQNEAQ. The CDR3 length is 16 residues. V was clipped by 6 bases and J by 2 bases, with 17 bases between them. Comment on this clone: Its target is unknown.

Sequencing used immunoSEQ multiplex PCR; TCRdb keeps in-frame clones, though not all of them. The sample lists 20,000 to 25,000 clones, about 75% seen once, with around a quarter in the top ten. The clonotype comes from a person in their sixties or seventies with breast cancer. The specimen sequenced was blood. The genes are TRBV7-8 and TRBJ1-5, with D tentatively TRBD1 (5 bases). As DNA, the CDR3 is TGTGCCAGCAGGGACTGGGGACCACCGGGCAATCAGCCCCAGCATTTT. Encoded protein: CASRDWGPPGNQPQHF. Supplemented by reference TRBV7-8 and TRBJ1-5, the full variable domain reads GAGVSQSPRYKVAKRGQDVALRCDPISGHVSLFWYQQALGQGPEFLTYFQNEAQLDKSGLPSDRFFAERPEGSVSTLKIQRTQQEDSAVYLCASRDWGPPGNQPQHFGDGTRLSIL.